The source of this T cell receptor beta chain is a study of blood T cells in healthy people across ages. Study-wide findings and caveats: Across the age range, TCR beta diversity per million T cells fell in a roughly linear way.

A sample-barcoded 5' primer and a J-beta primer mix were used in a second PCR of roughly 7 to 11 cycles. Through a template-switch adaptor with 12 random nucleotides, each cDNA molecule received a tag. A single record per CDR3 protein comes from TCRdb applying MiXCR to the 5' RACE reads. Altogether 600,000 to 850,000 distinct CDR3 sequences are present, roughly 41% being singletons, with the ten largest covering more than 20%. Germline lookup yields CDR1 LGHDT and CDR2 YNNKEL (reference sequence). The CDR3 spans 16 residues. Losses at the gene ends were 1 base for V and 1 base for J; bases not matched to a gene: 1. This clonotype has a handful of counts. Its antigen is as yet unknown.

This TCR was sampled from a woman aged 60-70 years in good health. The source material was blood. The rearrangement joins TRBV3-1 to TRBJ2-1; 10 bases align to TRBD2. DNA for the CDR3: TGTGCCAGCAGCCAAGGAGCGGGGGGGTCCTACAATGAGCAGTTCTTC. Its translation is CASSQGAGGSYNEQFF.